Detailed here is one T cell receptor beta chain. Its antigen is unidentified. This sample is drawn from a study of human T cells and chemical hapten exposure. General study points: Among expanded TCRs, significantly more large CDR3 similarity clusters formed than among controls.

Trimming removed 6 bases from V and 0 bases from J; junction bases left unmatched: 5. Per the germline V gene, CDR1 is DFQATT and CDR2 is SNEGSKA (reference sequence). The CDR3 is 14 residues long. TCRdb re-called the RACE reads through MiXCR, storing one row per CDR3 protein. The sample shows about 300,000 distinct CDR3 sequences, 5% to 6.5% of them seen only once. Time point noted: pre-sensitization, week 0. Stated treatment: therapeutic diphenylcyclopropenone sensitization with weekly scalp DPC. This chain links TRBV20-1 with TRBJ1-5; 7 nucleotides align to TRBD1. The source was whole blood, collected in connection with sensitization to the hapten diphenylcyclopropenone (DPC). The source is a woman aged 18-29 years with alopecia areata. Some clones in this sample may be carry-over from other donors' samples. This CDR3 reads CSAPTGNSNQPQHF. The CDR3 region has the DNA TGCAGTGCCCCGACAGGGAATAGCAATCAGCCCCAGCATTTT.